A single sample is the source of the 18 T cell receptor beta chains below, sequenced in a study of cytomegalovirus exposure and HLA in healthy donors. Amplification used 60 Vbeta primers and 13 Jbeta primers. TCRdb's copy holds only in-frame clones and misses some; the assay was immunoSEQ multiplex PCR. The sample holds fewer than 85,000 clones, around 66% seen once. Sequencing was performed on PBMCs. Receptor source: a man aged 60 to 75 in good health and CMV-seropositive.

V and J are TRBV5-5 and TRBJ2-7, with a tentative D call TRBD1 (6 bases). The CDR3 extends over 14 amino acids. Germline V gene sequence: CDR1 SGHKS, CDR2 YYEKEE (reference sequence). V dropped 4 bases and J dropped 6 bases, with 17 bases sitting between them. The CDR3 region is CASSLTGTSAEQYF. The CDR3 DNA is TGTGCCAGCAGCCTTACAGGGACCTCAGCCGAGCAGTACTTC.

The chain is built from TRBV6-5 and TRBJ2-1; 8 bases are shared with TRBD1. Germline loops: CDR1 MNHEY, CDR2 SVGAGI. CDR3 size: 15 residues. V gave up 2 bases and J gave up 3 bases; unmatched junction bases: 3. The CDR3 here is CASSYPGQDYNEQFF. The CDR3 DNA sequence: TGTGCCAGCAGTTACCCGGGACAGGACTACAATGAGCAGTTCTTC.

This clone was seen once. V usage is TRBV7-8 and J usage is TRBJ2-1, with D possibly matching TRBD2 (6 bases). CDR1 and CDR2 from the germline V gene are SGHVS and FQNEAQ. This CDR3 spans 15 amino acids. The ends were cut back, 1 base at V and 6 bases at J, with 13 bases in the middle. CDR3 DNA: TGTGCCAGCAGCTTAGTGGGGGGAGCCACCAATGAGCAGTTCTTC. As protein: CASSLVGGATNEQFF.

The chain combines TRBV18 with TRBJ1-6, with 7 bases fitting TRBD1. The CDR3 extends over 14 amino acids. The germline V gene encodes CDR1 KGHSH and CDR2 LQKENI. With 6 bases clipped from V and 8 bases from J, the junction kept 7 bases outside the gene matches. Here the CDR3 reads CASSWGQGDSPLHF. CDR3 coding DNA: TGTGCCAGCTCCTGGGGGCAGGGGGATTCACCCCTCCACTTT.

The V and J genes are TRBV6-5 and TRBJ2-7; the match to TRBD2 covers 9 bases. Germline values: CDR1 MNHEY, CDR2 SVGAGI. The junction had 8 bases not matched to a gene; V was cut back by 3 bases and J by 2 bases. The CDR3 contains 16 residues. Written as DNA, the CDR3 is TGTGCCAGCAGTTATTCGCGGGAGGGAGACACCTACGAGCAGTACTTC. It encodes CASSYSREGDTYEQYF.

The chain recombines TRBV19 with TRBJ1-3, with D tentatively TRBD1 (5 bases). Trimming left V 5 bases short and J 4 bases short, with 15 bases between. Germline V gene sequence: CDR1 LNHDA, CDR2 SQIVND (reference sequence). The CDR3 length is 15 residues. The CDR3 reads CASSPGLLKGNTIYF. As DNA, the CDR3 is TGTGCCAGTAGTCCGGGACTCCTAAAGGGAAACACCATATATTTT. Variable domain in full (rest from reference TRBV19 and TRBJ1-3): DGGITQSPKYLFRKEGQNVTLSCEQNLNHDAMYWYRQDPGQGLRLIYYSQIVNDFQKGDIAEGYSVSREKKESFPLTVTSAQKNPTAFYLCASSPGLLKGNTIYFGEGSWLTVV.

CDR3 coding DNA: TGTGCCAGCAGTTCCCAGGGGGCTACCACCGGGGAGCTGTTTTTT. This codes for CASSSQGATTGELFF. This chain connects TRBV6-6 to TRBJ2-2; 8 bases agree with TRBD1. CDR1 and CDR2 (germline): MNHNY, SVGAGI (reference sequence). J gave up 4 bases and V 4 bases, and 5 bases lay outside the gene matches. The CDR3 extends over 15 amino acids.

The V gene is TRBV10-2, the J gene TRBJ2-5, with 11 bases identical to TRBD2. This CDR3 region has 15 residues. Germline V gene data show CDR1 as WSHSY and CDR2 as SAAADI. J was trimmed by 1 base and V by 5 bases; bases with no gene match: 3. CDR3 sequence (DNA): TGCGCCAGCAGTCCTCTAGCGGGGGGCCAAGAGACCCAGTACTTC. Amino acids: CASSPLAGGQETQYF.

The chain employs TRBV19 and TRBJ1-4, with TRBD1 as a possible D gene (6 bases). Between the trimmed V and J ends, which lost 7 bases and 3 bases, there was a span of 12 bases. Germline V gene data show CDR1 as LNHDA and CDR2 as SQIVND (reference sequence). The CDR3 length is 14 residues. CDR3 coding DNA: TGTGCCAGTACCTCAGGGGCCGCTAATGAAAAACTGTTTTTT. Its translation is CASTSGAANEKLFF. The full variable domain, rest sourced from reference TRBV19 and TRBJ1-4, is DGGITQSPKYLFRKEGQNVTLSCEQNLNHDAMYWYRQDPGQGLRLIYYSQIVNDFQKGDIAEGYSVSREKKESFPLTVTSAQKNPTAFYLCASTSGAANEKLFFGSGTQLSVL.

The J gene is TRBJ2-3, the V gene TRBV19, with a weak D call TRBD2 (6 bases). V lost 8 bases, J lost 1 base, and 16 bases lay in between. Germline assignment: CDR1 LNHDA and CDR2 SQIVND (reference sequence). The CDR3 extends over 15 amino acids. CDR3 nucleotide sequence: TGTGCCAGTCTAGCGAGAGGGTCTGGCACAGATACGCAGTATTTT. Its translation is CASLARGSGTDTQYF.

CDR3 amino acids: CASSLEAGHKNGYTF. As DNA, the CDR3 is TGTGCCAGCAGCTTAGAGGCGGGGCATAAGAATGGCTACACCTTC. V is TRBV7-6 and J is TRBJ1-2, with D possibly being TRBD1 (5 bases). V lost 1 base and J 6 bases, leaving 15 bases between the germline ends. Germline loops: CDR1 SGHVS, CDR2 FNYEAQ. The CDR3 covers 15 residues.

The genes are TRBV5-1 and TRBJ2-5, with D possibly being TRBD1 (5 bases). V was cut by 0 bases and J by 4 bases, with 19 bases left in between. Germline CDR1 SGHRS, CDR2 YFSETQ. This CDR3 region has 17 residues. This CDR3 is CASSLEVGPLSIETQYF. The CDR3 DNA sequence: TGCGCCAGCAGCTTGGAGGTGGGGCCCCTCTCCATAGAGACCCAGTACTTC.

This sequence joins TRBV2 and TRBJ2-4; 7 nucleotides line up with TRBD2. V lost 3 bases to trimming and J lost 1 base; unmatched junction nucleotides: 0. Germline CDR1 is SNHLY and CDR2 is FYNNEI. This CDR3 spans 14 amino acids. This CDR3 is CASSDGRAKNIQYF. The CDR3 DNA reads as TGTGCCAGCAGTGACGGGAGGGCCAAAAACATTCAGTACTTC. Full variable domain (outside the CDR3, taken from reference TRBV2 and TRBJ2-4): EPEVTQTPSHQVTQMGQEVILRCVPISNHLYFYWYRQILGQKVEFLVSFYNNEISEKSEIFDDQFSVERPDGSNFTLKIRSTKLEDSAMYFCASSDGRAKNIQYFGAGTRLSVL.

This rearrangement joins TRBV29-1 to TRBJ1-1; D ambiguous. CDR1 and CDR2 from the germline V gene are SQVTM and ANQGSEA. The CDR3 has 13 amino acids. Trimming took off 5 bases at V and 2 bases at J, with 12 bases between the two ends. CDR3 loop: CSVSLTRNTEAFF. The DNA for the CDR3 is TGCAGCGTTTCGCTCACCAGAAACACTGAAGCTTTCTTT.

The J gene is TRBJ1-5, the V gene TRBV7-2, with TRBD1 matching over 10 bases. CDR3 length equals 15 residues. With 4 bases clipped from V and 4 bases from J, the junction kept 4 bases outside the gene matches. Germline CDR1 is SGHTA and CDR2 is FQGNSA. CDR3 protein: CASSSRTGGNQPQHF. As DNA, the CDR3 is TGTGCCAGCAGCTCCCGGACAGGGGGAAATCAGCCCCAGCATTTT.

The chain joins TRBV10-3 to TRBJ2-2; TRBD2 aligns across 11 bases. V was pared by 7 bases and J by 5 bases, with 6 bases of the junction left unmatched. Germline V gene lookup returns CDR1 ENHRY and CDR2 SYGVKD. This CDR3 is 15 amino acids long. The CDR3 DNA reads TGTGCCATCAAAACTAGCGGGAGTACTACCGGGGAGCTGTTTTTT. It codes for CAIKTSGSTTGELFF.

The V gene is TRBV6-1, the J gene TRBJ1-1; weak D call: TRBD1 (6 bases). CDR3 size: 17 residues. V gave up 4 bases and J gave up 0 bases, with 18 bases separating them. CDR1 is MNHNS, CDR2 SASEGT, per germline. The CDR3 loop reads CASSGAGGFSLNTEAFF. CDR3 DNA: TGTGCCAGCAGTGGGGCGGGGGGCTTTAGTTTGAACACTGAAGCTTTCTTT.

The V and J genes are TRBV7-8 and TRBJ1-1, with D possibly matching TRBD1 (6 bases). Germline V gene data show CDR1 as SGHVS and CDR2 as FQNEAQ. The length of the CDR3 is 14 residues. V was cut by 3 bases and J by 4 bases, with 12 bases left in between. CDR3 loop: CASSFAGAGTEAFF. The CDR3 nucleotides are TGTGCCAGCAGCTTCGCAGGGGCCGGCACTGAAGCTTTCTTT.